This T cell receptor beta chain was recovered during a study of blood T cell repertoires in COVID-19. About the research overall: Both acute and convalescent COVID-19 samples were obtained from the United States, Italy and Spain. Nucleic acid was either cDNA or gDNA, and it came from T cells, B-cell-depleted T cells, or PBMCs.

Clones were sequenced by immunoSEQ multiplex PCR, and TCRdb holds only the in-frame ones, with some missing. The sample contains roughly 250,000 clones, approximately 90% of which appear only once. The sample comprised PBMCs or T cells enriched from blood (not recorded which). The TCR comes from a middle-aged woman with acute COVID-19.

The CDR3 sequence: CASSLGTRGYNEQFF. The CDR3 nucleotides are TGTGCCAGCAGTTTAGGGACTAGGGGATACAATGAGCAGTTCTTC. The chain is built from TRBV27 and TRBJ2-1; 8 nucleotides agree with TRBD2. Germline V gives CDR1 MNHEY, CDR2 SMNVEV (reference sequence). J lost 4 bases, V lost 2 bases, and 4 bases had no gene match. The CDR3 is 15 amino acids.